The text below deals with one T cell receptor (beta chain). V gave up 7 bases and J gave up 7 bases, with 14 bases separating them. The CDR3 contains 14 residues. From germline, CDR1 is MNHEY and CDR2 SVGEGT. These data belong to a study of blood T cell repertoires in COVID-19. About the research overall: The United States, Italy and Spain supplied acute and convalescent COVID-19 samples. In each case, the material was cDNA or gDNA derived from T cells, B-cell-depleted T cells, or PBMCs.

Study processing details: Reference gene primer amplification yielded estimated nucleated cell counts. Sequencing used immunoSEQ multiplex PCR; TCRdb keeps in-frame clones, though not all of them. That table furnishes V, J and clone size, whereas the DNA furnished D and trimming. This repertoire shows about 210,000 clones, roughly four fifths found once; its top ten account for approximately 8%. The gene calls are TRBV6-2 or TRBV6-3 and TRBJ1-6, with a weak D call TRBD1 (5 bases). The material sequenced was peripheral blood. The sequence came from a woman aged 50 to 60 with active or convalescent COVID-19. CDR3 region: CASTPGSGNSPLHF. Written as DNA, the CDR3 is TGTGCCAGCACCCCCGGGTCAGGGAATTCACCCCTCCACTTT.